Below, one T cell receptor beta chain is given with its context. CDR1 is GTSNPN and CDR2 is SVGIG in the germline V gene (reference sequence). Trimming took 0 bases from V and 9 from J, leaving 15 bases between them. The length of the CDR3 is 14 residues. The sample belongs to a study of blood T cell repertoires in COVID-19. Generated by immunoSEQ multiplex PCR, the TCRdb table keeps only in-frame clones and is missing some. The sample holds under 200,000 clones, about 80% seen once. The sequencing input was peripheral blood. The chain uses TRBV30 and TRBJ2-1; D remains unclear. This receptor was taken from a human donor with acute or convalescent COVID-19. The donor label of this sample is uncertain. The DNA of the CDR3 is TGTGCCTGGAGTGTCGGCGGTCCCTCGGGTGAGCAGTTCTTC. Translation gives CAWSVGGPSGEQFF.